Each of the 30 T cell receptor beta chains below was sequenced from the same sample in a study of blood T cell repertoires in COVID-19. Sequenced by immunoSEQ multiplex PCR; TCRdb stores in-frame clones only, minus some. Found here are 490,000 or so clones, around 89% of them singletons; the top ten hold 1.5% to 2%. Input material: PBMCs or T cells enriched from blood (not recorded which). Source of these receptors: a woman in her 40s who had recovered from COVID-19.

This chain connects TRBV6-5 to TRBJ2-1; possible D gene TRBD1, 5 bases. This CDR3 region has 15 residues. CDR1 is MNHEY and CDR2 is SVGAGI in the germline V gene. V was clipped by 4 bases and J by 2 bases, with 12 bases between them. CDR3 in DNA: TGTGCCAGCAGTTGGACAAGACCAACCTACAATGAGCAGTTCTTC. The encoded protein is CASSWTRPTYNEQFF.

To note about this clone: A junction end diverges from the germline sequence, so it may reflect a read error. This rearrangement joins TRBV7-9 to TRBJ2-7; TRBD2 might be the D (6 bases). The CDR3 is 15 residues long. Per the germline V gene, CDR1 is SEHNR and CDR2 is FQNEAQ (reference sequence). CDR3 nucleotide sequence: TGTGCCAGCACCTTATATGCTAGCGCCGAGTACGAGCAGTACTTC. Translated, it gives CASTLYASAEYEQYF.

As DNA, the CDR3 is TGTGCCAGCAGCTTAAGGGGGTCGGAGCACACTGAAGCTTTCTTT. It codes for CASSLRGSEHTEAFF. V is TRBV11-2 and J is TRBJ1-1, with a tentative D call TRBD1 (6 bases). The germline V gene encodes CDR1 SGHAT and CDR2 FQNNGV. This CDR3 contains 15 residues. The V end was cut by 2 bases, the J end by 3 bases, with 13 bases between.

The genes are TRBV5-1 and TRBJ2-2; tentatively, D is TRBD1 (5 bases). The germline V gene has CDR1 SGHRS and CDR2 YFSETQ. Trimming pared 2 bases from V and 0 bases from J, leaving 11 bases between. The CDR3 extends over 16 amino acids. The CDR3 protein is CASSFKRQPNTGELFF. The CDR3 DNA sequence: TGCGCCAGCAGCTTCAAGCGACAGCCGAACACCGGGGAGCTGTTTTTT.

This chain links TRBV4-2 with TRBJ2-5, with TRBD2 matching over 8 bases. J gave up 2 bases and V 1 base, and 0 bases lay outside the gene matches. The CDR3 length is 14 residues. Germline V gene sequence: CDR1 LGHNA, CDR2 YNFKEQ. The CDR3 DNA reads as TGTGCCAGCAGCCAAGGACTAGCGCAAGAGACCCAGTACTTC. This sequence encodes CASSQGLAQETQYF.

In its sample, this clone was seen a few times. In DNA form, the CDR3 reads TGTGCCACCAGTGATTGGGGATTTACTAGCGGGAGAAATGGCGGGGAGCTGTTTTTT. Amino acids: CATSDWGFTSGRNGGELFF. The chain has TRBV24-1 and TRBJ2-2; 11 nucleotides agree with TRBD2. V shed 2 bases and J 7 bases; nucleotides not matched to a gene: 14. Germline lookup yields CDR1 KGHDR and CDR2 SFDVKD. CDR3 length equals 19 residues.

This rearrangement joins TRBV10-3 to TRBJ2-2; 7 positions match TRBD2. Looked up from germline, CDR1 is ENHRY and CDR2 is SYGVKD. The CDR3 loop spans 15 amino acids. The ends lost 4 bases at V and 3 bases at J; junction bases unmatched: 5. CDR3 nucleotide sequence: TGTGCCATCAGTGTCGCAGGGAGGGACACCGGGGAGCTGTTTTTT. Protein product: CAISVAGRDTGELFF.

This CDR3 reads CASSLKRGNTEAFF. The CDR3 coding sequence is TGTGCCAGCTCATTAAAAAGGGGGAACACTGAAGCTTTCTTT. V and J are TRBV18 and TRBJ1-1; tentatively, D is TRBD1 (5 bases). Germline lookup yields CDR1 KGHSH and CDR2 LQKENI. The CDR3 contains 14 residues. Trimming cost V 5 bases and J 1 base, with 11 bases left between them.

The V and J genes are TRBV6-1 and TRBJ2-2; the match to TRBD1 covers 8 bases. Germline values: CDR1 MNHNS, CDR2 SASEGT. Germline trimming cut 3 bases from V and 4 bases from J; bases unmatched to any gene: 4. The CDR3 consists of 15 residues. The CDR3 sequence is CASSDDRGFTGELFF. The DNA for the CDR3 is TGTGCCAGCAGTGACGACAGGGGATTCACCGGGGAGCTGTTTTTT.

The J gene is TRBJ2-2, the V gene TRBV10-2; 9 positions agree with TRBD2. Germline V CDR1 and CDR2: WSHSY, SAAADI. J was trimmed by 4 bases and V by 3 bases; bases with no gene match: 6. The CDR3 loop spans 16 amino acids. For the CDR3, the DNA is TGCGCCAGCAGTGATAGGCGGGAGGGGGGCACCGGGGAGCTGTTTTTT. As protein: CASSDRREGGTGELFF.

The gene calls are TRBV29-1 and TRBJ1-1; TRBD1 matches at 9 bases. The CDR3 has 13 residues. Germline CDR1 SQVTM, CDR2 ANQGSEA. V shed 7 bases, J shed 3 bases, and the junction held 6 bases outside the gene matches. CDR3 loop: CSGQQGADTEAFF. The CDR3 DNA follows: TGCAGCGGCCAACAGGGGGCGGACACTGAAGCTTTCTTT.

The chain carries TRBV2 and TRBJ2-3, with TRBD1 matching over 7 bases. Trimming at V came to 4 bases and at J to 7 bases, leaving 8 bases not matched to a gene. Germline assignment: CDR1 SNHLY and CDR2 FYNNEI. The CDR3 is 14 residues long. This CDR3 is CASSASDRVNTQYF. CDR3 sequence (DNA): TGTGCCAGCAGTGCCTCTGACAGGGTAAATACGCAGTATTTT.

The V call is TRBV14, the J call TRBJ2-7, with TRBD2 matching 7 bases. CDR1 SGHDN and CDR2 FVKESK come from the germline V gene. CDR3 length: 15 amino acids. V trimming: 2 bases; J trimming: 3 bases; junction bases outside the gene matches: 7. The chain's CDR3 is CASSQFDSSGYEQYF. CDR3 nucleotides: TGTGCCAGCAGCCAATTCGATTCTAGCGGCTACGAGCAGTACTTC.

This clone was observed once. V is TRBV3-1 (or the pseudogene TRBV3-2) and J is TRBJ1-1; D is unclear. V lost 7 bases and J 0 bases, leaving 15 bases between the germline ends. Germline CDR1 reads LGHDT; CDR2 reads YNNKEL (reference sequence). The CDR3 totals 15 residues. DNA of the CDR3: TGTGCCAGCAAATACTCGAGCGGAGTGAACACTGAAGCTTTCTTT. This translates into CASKYSSGVNTEAFF.

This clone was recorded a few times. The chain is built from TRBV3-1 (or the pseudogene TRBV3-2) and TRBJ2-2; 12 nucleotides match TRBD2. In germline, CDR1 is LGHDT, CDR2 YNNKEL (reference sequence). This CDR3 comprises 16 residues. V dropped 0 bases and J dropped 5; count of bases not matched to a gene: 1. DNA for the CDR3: TGTGCCAGCAGCCAAGAGGGACTAGCGGGTACCGGGGAGCTGTTTTTT. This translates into CASSQEGLAGTGELFF.

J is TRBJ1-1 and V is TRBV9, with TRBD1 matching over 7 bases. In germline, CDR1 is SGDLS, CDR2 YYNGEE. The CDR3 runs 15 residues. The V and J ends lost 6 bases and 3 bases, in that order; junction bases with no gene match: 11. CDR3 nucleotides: TGTGCCAGCAACCCGAGGGGACAGCCATACACTGAAGCTTTCTTT. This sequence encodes CASNPRGQPYTEAFF.

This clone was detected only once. CDR3 DNA sequence: TGTGCCGTCGGTCAGGGCGTCACTGAAGCTTTCTTT. It is translated as CAVGQGVTEAFF. J is TRBJ1-1 and V is TRBV10-3; perhaps TRBD1 as D (5 bases). This CDR3 is 12 amino acids long. Germline assignment: CDR1 ENHRY and CDR2 SYGVKD. V lost 11 bases, J lost 4 bases, and 14 bases lay in between.

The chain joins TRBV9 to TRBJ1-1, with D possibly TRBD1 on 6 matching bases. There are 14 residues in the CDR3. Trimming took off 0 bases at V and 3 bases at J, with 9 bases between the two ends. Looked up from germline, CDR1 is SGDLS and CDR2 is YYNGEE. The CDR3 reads CASSVAPGDTEAFF. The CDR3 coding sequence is TGTGCCAGCAGCGTAGCTCCAGGGGACACTGAAGCTTTCTTT.

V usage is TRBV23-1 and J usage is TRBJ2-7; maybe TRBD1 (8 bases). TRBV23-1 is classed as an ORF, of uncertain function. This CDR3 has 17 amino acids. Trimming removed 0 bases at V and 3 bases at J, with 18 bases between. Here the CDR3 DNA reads TGCGCCAGCAGTCAATCGAACTTACAGGGGGGGGACTACGAGCAGTACTTC. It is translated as CASSQSNLQGGDYEQYF.

CDR3 DNA: TGTGCCAGCAGCTACCAGGGGGGTTGGAACTATGGCTACACCTTC. Protein sequence: CASSYQGGWNYGYTF. The chain is built from TRBV7-9 and TRBJ1-2; 7 bases agree with TRBD1. The germline CDR1 and CDR2 sequences are SEHNR and FQNEAQ (reference sequence). J gave up 2 bases and V 4 bases, and 7 bases lay outside the gene matches. The CDR3 length is 15 residues.

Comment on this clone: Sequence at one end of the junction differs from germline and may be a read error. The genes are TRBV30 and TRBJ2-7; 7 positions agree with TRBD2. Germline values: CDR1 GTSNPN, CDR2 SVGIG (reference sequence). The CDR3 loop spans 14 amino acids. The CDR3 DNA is TGTGCCTGGGGAGGAAAGGGGACTATCTACGAGCAGTGCTTC. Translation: CAWGGKGTIYEQCF.

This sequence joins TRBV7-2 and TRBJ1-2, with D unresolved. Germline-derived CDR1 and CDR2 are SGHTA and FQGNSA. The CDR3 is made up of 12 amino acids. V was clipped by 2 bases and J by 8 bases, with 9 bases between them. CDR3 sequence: CASSLLSTGYTF. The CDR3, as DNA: TGTGCCAGCAGCTTACTATCTACGGGCTACACCTTC.

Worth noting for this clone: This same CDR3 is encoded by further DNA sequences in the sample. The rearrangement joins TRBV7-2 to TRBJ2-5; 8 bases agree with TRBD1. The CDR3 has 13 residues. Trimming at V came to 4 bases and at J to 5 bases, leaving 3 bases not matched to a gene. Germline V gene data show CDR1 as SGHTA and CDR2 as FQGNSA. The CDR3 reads CASSSGGYETQYF. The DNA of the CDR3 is TGTGCCAGCAGCTCAGGGGGCTATGAGACCCAGTACTTC. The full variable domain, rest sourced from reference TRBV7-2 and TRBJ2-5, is GAGVSQSPSNKVTEKGKDVELRCDPISGHTALYWYRQSLGQGLEFLIYFQGNSAPDKSGLPSDRFSAERTGGSVSTLTIQRTQQEDSAVYLCASSSGGYETQYFGPGTRLLVL.

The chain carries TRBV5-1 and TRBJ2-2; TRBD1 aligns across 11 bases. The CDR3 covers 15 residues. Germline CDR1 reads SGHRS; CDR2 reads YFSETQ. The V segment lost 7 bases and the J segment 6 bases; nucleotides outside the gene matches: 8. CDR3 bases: TGCGCCAGCCTAAAGGGGACAGGGGGACCCGGGGAGCTGTTTTTT. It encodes CASLKGTGGPGELFF.

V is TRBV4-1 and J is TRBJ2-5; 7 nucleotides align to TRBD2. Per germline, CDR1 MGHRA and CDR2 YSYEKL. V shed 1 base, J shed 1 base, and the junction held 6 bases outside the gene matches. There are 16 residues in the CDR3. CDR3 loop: CASSQGREGRQETQYF. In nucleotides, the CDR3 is TGCGCCAGCAGCCAAGGGAGGGAGGGCCGCCAAGAGACCCAGTACTTC.

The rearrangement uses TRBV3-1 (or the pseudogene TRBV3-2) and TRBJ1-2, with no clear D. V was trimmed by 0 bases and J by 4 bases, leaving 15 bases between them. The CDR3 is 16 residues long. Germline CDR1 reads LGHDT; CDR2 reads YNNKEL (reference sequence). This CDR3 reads CASSQEARPGPYGYTF. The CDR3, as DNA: TGTGCCAGCAGCCAAGAAGCTCGTCCGGGTCCCTATGGCTACACCTTC.

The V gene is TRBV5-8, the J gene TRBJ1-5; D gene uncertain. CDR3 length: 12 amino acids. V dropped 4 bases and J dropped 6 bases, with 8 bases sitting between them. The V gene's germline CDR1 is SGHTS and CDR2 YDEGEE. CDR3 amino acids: CASSLTSQPQHF. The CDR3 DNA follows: TGTGCCAGCAGCCTTACATCTCAGCCCCAGCATTTT.

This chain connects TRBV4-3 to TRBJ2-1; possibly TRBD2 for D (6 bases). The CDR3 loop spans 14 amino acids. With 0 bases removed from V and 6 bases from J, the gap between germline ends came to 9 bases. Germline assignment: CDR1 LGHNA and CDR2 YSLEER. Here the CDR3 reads CASSQDWRVNEQFF. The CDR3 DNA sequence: TGCGCCAGCAGCCAAGATTGGAGGGTCAATGAGCAGTTCTTC.

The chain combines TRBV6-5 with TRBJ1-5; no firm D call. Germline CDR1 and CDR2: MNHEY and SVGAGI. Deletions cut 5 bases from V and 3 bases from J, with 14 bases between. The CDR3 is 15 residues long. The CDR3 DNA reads TGTGCCAGCAGTCTTCGGACCGGGAACAATCAGCCCCAGCATTTT. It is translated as CASSLRTGNNQPQHF.

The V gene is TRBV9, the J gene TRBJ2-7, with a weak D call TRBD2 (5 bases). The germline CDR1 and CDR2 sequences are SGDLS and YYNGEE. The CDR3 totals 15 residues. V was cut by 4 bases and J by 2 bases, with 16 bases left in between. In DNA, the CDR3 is TGTGCCAGCAGCCGAGCGCCGGGATTAACCTACGAGCAGTACTTC. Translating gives CASSRAPGLTYEQYF.